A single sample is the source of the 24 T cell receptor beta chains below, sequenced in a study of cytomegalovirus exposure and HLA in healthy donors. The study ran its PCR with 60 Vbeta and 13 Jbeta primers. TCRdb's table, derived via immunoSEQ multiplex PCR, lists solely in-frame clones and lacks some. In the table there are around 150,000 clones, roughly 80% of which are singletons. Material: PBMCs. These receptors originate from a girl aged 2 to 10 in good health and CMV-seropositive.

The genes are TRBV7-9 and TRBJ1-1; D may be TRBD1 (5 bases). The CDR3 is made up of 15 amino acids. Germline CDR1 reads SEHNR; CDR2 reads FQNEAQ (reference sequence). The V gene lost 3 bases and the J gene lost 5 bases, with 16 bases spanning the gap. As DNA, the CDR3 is TGTGCCAGCAGCTTTCTCTCTCAGGGTAGGACTGAAGCTTTCTTT. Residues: CASSFLSQGRTEAFF.

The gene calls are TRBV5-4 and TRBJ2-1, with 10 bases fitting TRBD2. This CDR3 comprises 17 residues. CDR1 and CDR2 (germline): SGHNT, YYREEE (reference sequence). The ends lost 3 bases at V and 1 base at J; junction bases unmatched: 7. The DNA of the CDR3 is TGTGCCAGCAGCTGGTCTAGCGGGAGAGGGTCCTACAATGAGCAGTTCTTC. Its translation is CASSWSSGRGSYNEQFF.

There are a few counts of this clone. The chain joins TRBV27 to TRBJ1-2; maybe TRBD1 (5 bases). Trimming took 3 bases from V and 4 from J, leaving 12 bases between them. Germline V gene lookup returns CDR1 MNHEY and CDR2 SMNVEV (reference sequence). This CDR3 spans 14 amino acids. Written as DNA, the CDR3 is TGTGCCAGCAGTTTCGGGGGTCGACGCTATGGCTACACCTTC. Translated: CASSFGGRRYGYTF.

The CDR3 DNA follows: TGTGCCACCAGCAGAGATGTCCTCTTAGGGGGCGCGCAGTTCTTC. Translating gives CATSRDVLLGGAQFF. V is TRBV15 and J is TRBJ2-1; 7 bases agree with TRBD1. This CDR3 region has 15 residues. V dropped 0 bases and J dropped 12; count of bases not matched to a gene: 11. Looked up from germline, CDR1 is LNHNV and CDR2 is YYDKDF (reference sequence).

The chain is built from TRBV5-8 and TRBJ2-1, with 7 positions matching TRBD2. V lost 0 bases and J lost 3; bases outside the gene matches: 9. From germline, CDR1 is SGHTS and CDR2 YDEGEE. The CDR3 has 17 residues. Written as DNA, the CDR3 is TGTGCCAGCAGCTTGGTACGCCTAGCGGCCTACTACAATGAGCAGTTCTTC. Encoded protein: CASSLVRLAAYYNEQFF.

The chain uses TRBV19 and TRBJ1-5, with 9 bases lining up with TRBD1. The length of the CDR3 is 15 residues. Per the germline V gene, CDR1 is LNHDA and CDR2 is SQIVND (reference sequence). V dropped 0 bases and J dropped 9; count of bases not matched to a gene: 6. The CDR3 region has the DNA TGTGCCAGTAGTATAGAGGACAGGGGAGGATCGCCCCAGCATTTT. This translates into CASSIEDRGGSPQHF. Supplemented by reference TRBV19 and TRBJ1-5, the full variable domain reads DGGITQSPKYLFRKEGQNVTLSCEQNLNHDAMYWYRQDPGQGLRLIYYSQIVNDFQKGDIAEGYSVSREKKESFPLTVTSAQKNPTAFYLCASSIEDRGGSPQHFGDGTRLSIL.

The CDR3 nucleotides read TGTGCCAGCTCACTCGGGACAGGCAATCAGCCCCAGCATTTT. Its protein product is CASSLGTGNQPQHF. The chain uses TRBV18 and TRBJ1-5; 7 nucleotides line up with TRBD1. The CDR3 consists of 14 residues. The J segment lost 2 bases and the V segment lost 4 bases, leaving 2 bases of the junction unmatched. Germline lookup yields CDR1 KGHSH and CDR2 LQKENI. Full variable domain (outside the CDR3, taken from reference TRBV18 and TRBJ1-5): NAGVMQNPRHLVRRRGQEARLRCSPMKGHSHVYWYRQLPEEGLKFMVYLQKENIIDESGMPKERFSAEFPKEGPSILRIQQVVRGDSAAYFCASSLGTGNQPQHFGDGTRLSIL.

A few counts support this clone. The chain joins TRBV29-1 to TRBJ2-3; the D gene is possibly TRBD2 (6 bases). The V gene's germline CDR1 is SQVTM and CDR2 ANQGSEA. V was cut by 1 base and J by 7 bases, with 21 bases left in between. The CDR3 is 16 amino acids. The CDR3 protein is CSVEGRGTGAPNTQYF. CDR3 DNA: TGCAGCGTTGAAGGTCGAGGTACGGGAGCTCCAAATACGCAGTATTTT.

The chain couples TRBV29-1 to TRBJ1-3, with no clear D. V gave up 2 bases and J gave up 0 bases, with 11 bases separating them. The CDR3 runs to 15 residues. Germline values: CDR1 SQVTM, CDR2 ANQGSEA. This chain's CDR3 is CSVESTPDSGNTIYF. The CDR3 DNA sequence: TGCAGCGTTGAATCCACACCCGACTCTGGAAACACCATATATTTT.

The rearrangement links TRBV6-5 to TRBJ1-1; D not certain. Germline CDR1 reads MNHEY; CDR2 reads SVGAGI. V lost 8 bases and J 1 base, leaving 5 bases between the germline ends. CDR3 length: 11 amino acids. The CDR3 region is CASRGNTEAFF. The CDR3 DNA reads TGTGCCAGCCGGGGGAACACTGAAGCTTTCTTT.

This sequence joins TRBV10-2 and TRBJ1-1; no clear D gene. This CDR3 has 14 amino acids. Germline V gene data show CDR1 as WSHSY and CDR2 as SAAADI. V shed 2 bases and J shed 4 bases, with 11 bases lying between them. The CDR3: CASSERGLGTEAFF. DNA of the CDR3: TGCGCCAGCAGTGAGAGAGGGTTGGGCACTGAAGCTTTCTTT.

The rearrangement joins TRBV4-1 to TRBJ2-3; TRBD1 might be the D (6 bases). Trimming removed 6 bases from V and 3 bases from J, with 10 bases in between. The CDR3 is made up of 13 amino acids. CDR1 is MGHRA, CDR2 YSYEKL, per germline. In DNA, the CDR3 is TGCGCCAGCAGGCAACAGGGTACAGATACGCAGTATTTT. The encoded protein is CASRQQGTDTQYF.

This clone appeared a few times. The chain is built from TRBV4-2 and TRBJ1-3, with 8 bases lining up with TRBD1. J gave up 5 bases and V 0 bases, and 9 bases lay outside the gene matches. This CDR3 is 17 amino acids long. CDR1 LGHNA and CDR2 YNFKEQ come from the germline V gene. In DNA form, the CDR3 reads TGTGCCAGCAGCCAAGACAACCCCAGGGGGCGAAGAAACACCATATATTTT. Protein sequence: CASSQDNPRGRRNTIYF.

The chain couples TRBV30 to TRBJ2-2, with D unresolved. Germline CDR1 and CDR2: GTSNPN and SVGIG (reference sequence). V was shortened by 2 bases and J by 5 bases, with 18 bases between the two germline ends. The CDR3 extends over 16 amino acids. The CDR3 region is CAWSKTLFMGTGELFF. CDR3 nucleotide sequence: TGTGCCTGGAGTAAGACTCTATTTATGGGTACCGGGGAGCTGTTTTTT. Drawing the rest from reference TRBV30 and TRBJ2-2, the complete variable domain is SQTIHQWPATLVQPVGSPLSLECTVEGTSNPNLYWYRQAAGRGLQLLFYSVGIGQISSEVPQNLSASRPQDRQFILSSKKLLLSDSGFYLCAWSKTLFMGTGELFFGEGSRLTVL.

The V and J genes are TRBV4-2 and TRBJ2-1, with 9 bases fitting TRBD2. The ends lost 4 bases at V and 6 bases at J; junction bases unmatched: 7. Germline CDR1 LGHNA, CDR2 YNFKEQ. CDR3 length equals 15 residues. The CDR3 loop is CASSLLAGVGNEQFF. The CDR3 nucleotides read TGTGCCAGCAGCCTCTTAGCGGGAGTGGGCAATGAGCAGTTCTTC.

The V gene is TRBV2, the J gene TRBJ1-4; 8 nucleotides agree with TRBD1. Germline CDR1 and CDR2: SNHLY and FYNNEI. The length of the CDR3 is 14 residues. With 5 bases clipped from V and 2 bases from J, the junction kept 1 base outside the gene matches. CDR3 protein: CASSSGGTNEKLFF. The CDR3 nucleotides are TGTGCCAGCAGTTCAGGGGGCACTAATGAAAAACTGTTTTTT.

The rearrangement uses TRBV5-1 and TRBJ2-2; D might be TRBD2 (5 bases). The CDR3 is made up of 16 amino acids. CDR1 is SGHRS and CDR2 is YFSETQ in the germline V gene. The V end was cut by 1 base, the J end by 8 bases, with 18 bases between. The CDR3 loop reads CASSLRRASGIGELFF. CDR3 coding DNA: TGCGCCAGCAGCTTGAGGCGGGCGTCGGGGATTGGGGAGCTGTTTTTT.

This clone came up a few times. The CDR3: CASSPSEGRGETQYF. DNA of the CDR3: TGTGCCAGCAGTCCCTCGGAGGGCCGGGGGGAGACCCAGTACTTC. The V call is TRBV25-1, the J call TRBJ2-5; weak D call: TRBD2 (6 bases). There are 15 residues in the CDR3. Germline lookup yields CDR1 MGHDK and CDR2 SYGVNS. V dropped 5 bases and J dropped 5 bases, with 18 bases sitting between them.

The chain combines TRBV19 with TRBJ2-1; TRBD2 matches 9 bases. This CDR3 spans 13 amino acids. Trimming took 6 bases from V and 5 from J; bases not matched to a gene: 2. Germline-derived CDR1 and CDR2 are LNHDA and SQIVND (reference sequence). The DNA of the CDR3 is TGTGCCAGTAGACTAGCGGGCGACAATGAGCAGTTCTTC. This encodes CASRLAGDNEQFF. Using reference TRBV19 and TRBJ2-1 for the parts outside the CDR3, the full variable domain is DGGITQSPKYLFRKEGQNVTLSCEQNLNHDAMYWYRQDPGQGLRLIYYSQIVNDFQKGDIAEGYSVSREKKESFPLTVTSAQKNPTAFYLCASRLAGDNEQFFGPGTRLTVL.

The CDR3 region has the DNA TGCGCCAGCAGCCAAGATCGGACTTATACCTTGACCCAGTACTTC. Its translation is CASSQDRTYTLTQYF. This chain links TRBV4-1 with TRBJ2-5; a weak D match, TRBD2 (5 bases). The CDR3 length is 15 residues. Germline CDR1 and CDR2: MGHRA and YSYEKL. V was trimmed by 0 bases and J by 7 bases, leaving 15 bases between them.

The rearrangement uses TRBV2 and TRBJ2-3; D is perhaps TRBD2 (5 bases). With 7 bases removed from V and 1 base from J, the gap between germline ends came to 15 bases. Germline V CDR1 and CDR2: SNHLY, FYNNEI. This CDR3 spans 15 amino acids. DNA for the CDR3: TGTGCCAGCATTGATGGATCCGGGGGCACAGATACGCAGTATTTT. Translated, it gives CASIDGSGGTDTQYF.

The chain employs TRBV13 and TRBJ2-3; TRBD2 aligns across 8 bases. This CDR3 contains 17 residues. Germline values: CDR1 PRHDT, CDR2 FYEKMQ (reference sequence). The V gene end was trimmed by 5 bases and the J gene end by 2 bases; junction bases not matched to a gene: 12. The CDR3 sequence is CASSLGTAGGLTDTQYF. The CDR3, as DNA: TGTGCCAGCAGCCTCGGTACGGCGGGAGGACTCACAGATACGCAGTATTTT.

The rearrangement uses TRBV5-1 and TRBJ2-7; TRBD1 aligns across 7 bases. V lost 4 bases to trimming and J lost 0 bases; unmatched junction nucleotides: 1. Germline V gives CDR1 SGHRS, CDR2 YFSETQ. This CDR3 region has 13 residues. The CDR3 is CASSPGGSYEQYF. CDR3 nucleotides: TGCGCCAGCAGCCCAGGGGGCTCCTACGAGCAGTACTTC.

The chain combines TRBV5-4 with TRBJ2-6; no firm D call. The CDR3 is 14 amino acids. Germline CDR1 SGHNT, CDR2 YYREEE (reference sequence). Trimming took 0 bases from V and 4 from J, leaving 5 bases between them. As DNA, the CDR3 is TGTGCCAGCAGCTTGGATCCGGGGGCCAACGTCCTGACTTTC. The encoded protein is CASSLDPGANVLTF.